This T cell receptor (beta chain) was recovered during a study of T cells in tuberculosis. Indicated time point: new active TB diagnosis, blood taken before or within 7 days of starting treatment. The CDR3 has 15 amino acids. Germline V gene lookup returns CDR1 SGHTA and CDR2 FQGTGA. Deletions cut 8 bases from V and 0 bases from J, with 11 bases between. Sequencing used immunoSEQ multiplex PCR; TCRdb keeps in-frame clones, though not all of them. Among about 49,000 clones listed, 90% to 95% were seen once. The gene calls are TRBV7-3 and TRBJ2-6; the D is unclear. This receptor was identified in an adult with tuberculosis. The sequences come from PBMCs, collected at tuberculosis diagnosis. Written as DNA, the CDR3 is TGTGCCAGCTCTAACAGCCGCTCTGGGGCCAACGTCCTGACTTTC. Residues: CASSNSRSGANVLTF.